The clone carrying this TCR beta chain occurred many times. A library of TCRbeta sequences, prepared with unique molecular identifiers, was generated. TCRdb itself ran the PCR reads through MiXCR, one entry per CDR3 protein. This table holds 200,000 to 250,000 distinct CDR3 sequences, under 9.5% found once. The data were obtained in a study of T-cell reconstitution after alpha-beta-depleted transplantation in children. V lost 6 bases and J lost 5, with 17 bases in between. The CDR3 runs to 14 residues. CDR1 and CDR2 (germline): MNHEY, SMNVEV (reference sequence). The material was PBMCs from the stem cell graft donor, obtained from the stem cell graft. This clonotype originated in a human donor who donated a stem cell graft to a child with acute lymphoblastic leukemia. The chain uses TRBV27 and TRBJ2-7; the D gene is possibly TRBD1 (6 bases). For the CDR3, the DNA is TGTGCCAGCAGGCGCGGACAGAGTACGGACGAGCAGTACTTC. Translating gives CASRRGQSTDEQYF.